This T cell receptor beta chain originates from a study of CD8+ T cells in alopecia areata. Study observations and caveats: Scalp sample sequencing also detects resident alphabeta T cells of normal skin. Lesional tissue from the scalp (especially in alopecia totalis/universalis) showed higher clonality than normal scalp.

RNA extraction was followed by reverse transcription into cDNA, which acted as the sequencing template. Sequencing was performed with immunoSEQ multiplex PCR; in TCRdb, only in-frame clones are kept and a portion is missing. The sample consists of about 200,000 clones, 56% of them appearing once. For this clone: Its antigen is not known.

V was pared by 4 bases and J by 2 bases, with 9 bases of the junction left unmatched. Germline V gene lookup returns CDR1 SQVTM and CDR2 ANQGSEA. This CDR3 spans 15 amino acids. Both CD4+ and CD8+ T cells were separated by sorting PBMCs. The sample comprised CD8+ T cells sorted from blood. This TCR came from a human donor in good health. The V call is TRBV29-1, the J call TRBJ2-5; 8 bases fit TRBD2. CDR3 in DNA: TGCAGCGTTGGAAGAGGTAGCGGGGCACAAGAGACCCAGTACTTC. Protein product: CSVGRGSGAQETQYF.